This T cell receptor beta chain was documented in a study of T cells in women clearing cervical HPV infection. On the study more broadly: Control women cleared a single incident HPV16 infection within 12 months.

To note about this clone: Its antigen remains unknown. The sequenced fragment ends 3 residues before the CDR3 boundary, so the rest is inferred from the germline J gene.

Genomic DNA, averaging roughly 1,200 ng per sample, yielded TCR beta CDR3 via immunoSEQ. Produced via immunoSEQ multiplex PCR; TCRdb's table is partial and in-frame only. The repertoire table contains roughly 40,000 clones. Broader study findings: TRBV6-7 abundance was lower in cases than controls (around 0.11% versus 0.15%).

The CDR3 consists of 16 residues. Germline assignment: CDR1 SGHRS and CDR2 YFSETQ. V gave up 0 bases and J gave up 6 bases, with 16 bases separating them. This sequence originates from a woman aged 18-69 years with a cervical HPV16 infection that either progressed to CIN3+ or cleared (not recorded which). The chain carries TRBV5-1 and TRBJ1-5; tentatively, D is TRBD1 (5 bases). The sample taken for sequencing was blood buffy coat. CDR3: CASSLAGREARQPQHF. The DNA read from the CDR3 is TGCGCCAGCAGCTTGGCCGGCAGGGAAGCGCGTCAGCCC.